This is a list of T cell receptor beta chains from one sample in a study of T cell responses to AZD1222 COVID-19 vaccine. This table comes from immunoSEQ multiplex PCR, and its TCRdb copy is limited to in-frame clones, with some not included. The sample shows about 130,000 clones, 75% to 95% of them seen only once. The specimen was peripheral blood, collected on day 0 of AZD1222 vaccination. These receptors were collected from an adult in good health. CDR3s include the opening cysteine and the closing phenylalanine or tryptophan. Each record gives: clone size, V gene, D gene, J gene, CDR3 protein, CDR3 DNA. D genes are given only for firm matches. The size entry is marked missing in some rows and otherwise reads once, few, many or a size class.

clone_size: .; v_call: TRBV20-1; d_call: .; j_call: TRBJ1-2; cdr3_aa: CSADRTDGYTF; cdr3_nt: TGCAGTGCGGATAGGACAGATGGCTACACCTTC
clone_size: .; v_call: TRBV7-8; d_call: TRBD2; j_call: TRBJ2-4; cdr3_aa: CASSLWPGTSSKNIQYF; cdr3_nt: TGTGCCAGCAGCTTATGGCCCGGGACTAGTTCAAAAAACATTCAGTACTTC
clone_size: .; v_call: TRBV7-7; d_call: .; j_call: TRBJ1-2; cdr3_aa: CASSLDSGENGYTF; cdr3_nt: TGTGCCAGCAGCTTAGATTCAGGGGAGAATGGCTACACCTTC
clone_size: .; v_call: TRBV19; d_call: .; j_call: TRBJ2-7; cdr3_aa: CASSIGAVTMPYEQYF; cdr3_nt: TGTGCCAGTAGTATAGGGGCCGTGACAATGCCCTACGAGCAGTACTTC
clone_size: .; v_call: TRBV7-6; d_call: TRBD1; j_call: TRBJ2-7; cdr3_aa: CASSEGQGDREQYF; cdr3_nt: TGTGCCAGCAGCGAGGGACAGGGTGATCGGGAGCAGTACTTC
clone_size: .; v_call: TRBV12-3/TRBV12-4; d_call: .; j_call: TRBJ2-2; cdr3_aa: CASTRHTGELFF; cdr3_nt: TGTGCCAGCACCCGACACACCGGGGAGCTGTTTTTT
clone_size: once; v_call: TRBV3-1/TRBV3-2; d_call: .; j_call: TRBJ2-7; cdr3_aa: CASSPQGLPYEQYF; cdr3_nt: TGTGCCAGCAGCCCCCAGGGTCTCCCCTACGAGCAGTACTTC
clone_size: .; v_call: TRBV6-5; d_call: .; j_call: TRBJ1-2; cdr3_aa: CASSLGQPNYGYTF; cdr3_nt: TGTGCCAGCAGTCTAGGACAGCCGAACTATGGCTACACCTTC
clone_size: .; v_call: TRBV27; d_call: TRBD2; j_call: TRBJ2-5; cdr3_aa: CASSSGTSGRALKTQYF; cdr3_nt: TGTGCCAGCAGTTCCGGGACTAGCGGGAGGGCCCTCAAGACCCAGTACTTC
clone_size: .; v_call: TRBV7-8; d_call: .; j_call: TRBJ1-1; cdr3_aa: CASSPETDRFNPFDTEAFF; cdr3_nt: TGTGCCAGCAGCCCGGAAACTGACAGGTTCAATCCTTTCGACACTGAAGCTTTCTTT
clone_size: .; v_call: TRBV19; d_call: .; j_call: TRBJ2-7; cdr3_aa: CASSTTDYDGGGEQYF; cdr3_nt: TGTGCCAGTAGTACAACCGACTACGACGGTGGCGGCGAGCAGTACTTC
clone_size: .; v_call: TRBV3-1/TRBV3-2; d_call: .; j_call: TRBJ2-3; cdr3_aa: CASSRSGVDAQYF; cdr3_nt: TGTGCCAGCAGCCGATCGGGAGTGGATGCGCAGTATTTT
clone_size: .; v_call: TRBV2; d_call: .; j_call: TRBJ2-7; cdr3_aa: CASRGRVYEQYF; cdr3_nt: TGTGCCAGCAGGGGACGCGTCTACGAGCAGTACTTC
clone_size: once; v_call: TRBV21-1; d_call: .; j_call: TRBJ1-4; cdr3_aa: CARADGKLFF; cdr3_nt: TGTGCCAGGGCCGACGGAAAACTGTTTTTT
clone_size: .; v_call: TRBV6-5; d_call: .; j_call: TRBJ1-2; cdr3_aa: CASTIDPTGPYGYTF; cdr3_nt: TGTGCCAGCACTATAGATCCCACGGGACCCTATGGCTACACCTTC
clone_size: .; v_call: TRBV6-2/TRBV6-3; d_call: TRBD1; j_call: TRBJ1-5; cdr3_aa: CASSGWTGYNQPQHF; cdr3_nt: TGTGCCAGCAGTGGCTGGACAGGGTACAATCAGCCCCAGCATTTT
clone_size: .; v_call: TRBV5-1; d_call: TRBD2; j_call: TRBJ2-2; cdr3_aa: CASSKTSGMGELFF; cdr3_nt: TGCGCCAGCAGTAAGACTAGCGGGATGGGGGAGCTGTTTTTT
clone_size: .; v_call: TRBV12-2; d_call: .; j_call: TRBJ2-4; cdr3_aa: CASRLVSRVAKNIQYF; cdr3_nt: TGTGCAAGTCGCTTAGTTTCCAGGGTAGCCAAAAACATTCAGTACTTC
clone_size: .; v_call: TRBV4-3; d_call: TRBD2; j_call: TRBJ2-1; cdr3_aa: CASSLTTGTSARDEQFF; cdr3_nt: TGCGCCAGCAGCTTAACAACCGGGACTAGCGCGAGGGATGAGCAGTTCTTC
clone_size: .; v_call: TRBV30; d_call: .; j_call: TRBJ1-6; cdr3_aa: CAARGSYNSPLHF; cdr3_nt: TGTGCAGCAAGGGGTTCCTATAATTCACCCCTCCACTTT
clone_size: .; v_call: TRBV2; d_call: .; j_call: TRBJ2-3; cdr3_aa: CASKDRPDTQYF; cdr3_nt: TGTGCCAGCAAAGACAGGCCAGATACGCAGTATTTT
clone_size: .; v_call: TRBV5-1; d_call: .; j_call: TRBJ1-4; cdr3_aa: CASSFQAATNEKLFF; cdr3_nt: TGCGCCAGCAGCTTTCAGGCGGCAACTAATGAAAAACTGTTTTTT
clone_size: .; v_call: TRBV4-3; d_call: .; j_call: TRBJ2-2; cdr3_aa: CASSQDIGVGTGELFF; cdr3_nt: TGCGCCAGCAGCCAAGATATTGGCGTCGGCACCGGGGAGCTGTTTTTT
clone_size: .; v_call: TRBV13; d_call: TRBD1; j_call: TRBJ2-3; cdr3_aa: CASSLLGQGSSDTQYF; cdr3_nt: TGTGCCAGCAGCTTACTTGGACAGGGGAGTTCAGATACGCAGTATTTT
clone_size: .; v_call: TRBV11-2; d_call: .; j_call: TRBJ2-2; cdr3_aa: CASSLGPGLGELFF; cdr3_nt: TGTGCCAGCAGCTTAGGCCCGGGGCTCGGGGAGCTGTTTTTT
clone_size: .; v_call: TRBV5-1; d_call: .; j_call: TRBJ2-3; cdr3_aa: CASSALASTDTQYF; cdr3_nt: TGCGCCAGCAGCGCCCTAGCCTCCACAGATACGCAGTATTTT
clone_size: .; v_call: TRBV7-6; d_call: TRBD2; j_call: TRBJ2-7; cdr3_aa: CASSPSPSGPYEQYF; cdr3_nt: TGTGCCAGCAGCCCCTCCCCTAGCGGACCCTACGAGCAGTACTTC
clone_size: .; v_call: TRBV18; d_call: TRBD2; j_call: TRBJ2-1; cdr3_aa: CASSPPGLAGNEQFF; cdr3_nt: TGTGCCAGCTCACCACCGGGACTAGCGGGGAATGAGCAGTTCTTC
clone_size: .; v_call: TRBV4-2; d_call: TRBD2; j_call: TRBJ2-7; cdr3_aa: CASSQEGLAGGFYEQYF; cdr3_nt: TGTGCCAGCAGCCAAGAGGGTCTAGCGGGAGGTTTCTACGAGCAGTACTTC
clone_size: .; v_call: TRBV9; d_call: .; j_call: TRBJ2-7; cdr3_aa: CASSVEAGGEQYF; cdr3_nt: TGTGCCAGCAGCGTAGAAGCTGGGGGCGAGCAGTACTTC
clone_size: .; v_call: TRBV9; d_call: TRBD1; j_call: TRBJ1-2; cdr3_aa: CASSVKSGTGAGYGYTF; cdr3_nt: TGTGCCAGCAGCGTAAAATCAGGGACAGGGGCTGGGTATGGCTACACCTTC
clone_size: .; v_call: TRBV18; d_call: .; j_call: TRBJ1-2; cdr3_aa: CASSPAGGEYGYTF; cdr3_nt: TGTGCCAGCTCACCCGCCGGGGGGGAGTATGGCTACACCTTC
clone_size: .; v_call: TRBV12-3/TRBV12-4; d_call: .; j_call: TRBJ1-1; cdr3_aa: CASSLGLNTEAFF; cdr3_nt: TGTGCCAGCAGTTTAGGGTTGAACACTGAAGCTTTCTTT
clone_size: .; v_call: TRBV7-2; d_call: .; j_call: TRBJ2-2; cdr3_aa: CASSTPGGSTGELFF; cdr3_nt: TGTGCCAGCAGCACCCCCGGAGGGTCCACCGGGGAGCTGTTTTTT
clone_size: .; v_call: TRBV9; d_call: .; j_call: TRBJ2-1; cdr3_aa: CASSVGLNEQFF; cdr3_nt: TGTGCCAGCAGCGTAGGACTAAATGAGCAGTTCTTC
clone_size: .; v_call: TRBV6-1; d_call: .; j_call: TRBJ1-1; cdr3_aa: CASSEGGASTEAFF; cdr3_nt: TGTGCCAGCAGTGAAGGGGGGGCAAGCACTGAAGCTTTCTTT
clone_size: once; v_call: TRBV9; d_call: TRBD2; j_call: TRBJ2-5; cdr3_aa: CASSVSGRGETQYF; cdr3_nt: TGTGCCAGCAGCGTAAGTGGGAGGGGAGAGACCCAGTACTTC
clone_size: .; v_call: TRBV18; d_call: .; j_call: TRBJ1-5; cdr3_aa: CASSPAQERRNQPQHF; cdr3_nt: TGTGCCAGCTCACCTGCCCAGGAGAGGCGCAATCAGCCCCAGCATTTT
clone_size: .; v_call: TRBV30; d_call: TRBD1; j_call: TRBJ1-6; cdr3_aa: CAWSKGASGSPLHF; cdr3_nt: TGTGCCTGGAGTAAGGGGGCCTCGGGGTCACCCCTCCACTTT
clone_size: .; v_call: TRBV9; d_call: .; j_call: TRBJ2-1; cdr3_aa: CASSVAGNEQFF; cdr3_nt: TGTGCCAGCAGCGTAGCTGGGAATGAGCAGTTCTTC
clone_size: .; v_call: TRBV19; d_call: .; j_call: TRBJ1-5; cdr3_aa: CATLPRGFNQPQHF; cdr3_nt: TGTGCCACTCTCCCTAGGGGTTTCAATCAGCCCCAGCATTTT
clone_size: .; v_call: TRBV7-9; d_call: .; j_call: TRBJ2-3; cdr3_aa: CASSLGAREDTQYF; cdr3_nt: TGTGCCAGCAGCTTAGGGGCGCGGGAAGATACGCAGTATTTT
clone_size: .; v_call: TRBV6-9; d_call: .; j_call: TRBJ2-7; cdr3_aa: CASSYRISYEQYF; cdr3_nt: TGTGCCAGCAGTTACAGGATCTCCTACGAGCAGTACTTC
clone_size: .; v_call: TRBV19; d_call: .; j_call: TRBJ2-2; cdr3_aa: CASRGGANTGELFF; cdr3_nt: TGTGCCAGTAGGGGCGGCGCGAACACCGGGGAGCTGTTTTTT
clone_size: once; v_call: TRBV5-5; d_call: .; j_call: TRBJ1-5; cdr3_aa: CASSLGRNSNQPQHF; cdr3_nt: TGTGCCAGCAGCTTGGGACGGAATAGCAATCAGCCCCAGCATTTT
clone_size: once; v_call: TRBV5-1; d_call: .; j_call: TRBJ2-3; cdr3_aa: CASSGGSFGTDTQYF; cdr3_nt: TGCGCCAGCAGTGGGGGCAGTTTCGGCACAGATACGCAGTATTTT
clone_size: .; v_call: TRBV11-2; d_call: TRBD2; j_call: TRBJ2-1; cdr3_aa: CASSSYSGSRNEQFF; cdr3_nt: TGTGCCAGCAGCTCCTATAGCGGGAGCCGCAATGAGCAGTTCTTC
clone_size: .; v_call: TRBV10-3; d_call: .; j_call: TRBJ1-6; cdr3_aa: CASRADAGGNSPLHF; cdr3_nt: TGTGCCTCCCGGGCGGACGCAGGAGGAAATTCACCCCTCCACTTT